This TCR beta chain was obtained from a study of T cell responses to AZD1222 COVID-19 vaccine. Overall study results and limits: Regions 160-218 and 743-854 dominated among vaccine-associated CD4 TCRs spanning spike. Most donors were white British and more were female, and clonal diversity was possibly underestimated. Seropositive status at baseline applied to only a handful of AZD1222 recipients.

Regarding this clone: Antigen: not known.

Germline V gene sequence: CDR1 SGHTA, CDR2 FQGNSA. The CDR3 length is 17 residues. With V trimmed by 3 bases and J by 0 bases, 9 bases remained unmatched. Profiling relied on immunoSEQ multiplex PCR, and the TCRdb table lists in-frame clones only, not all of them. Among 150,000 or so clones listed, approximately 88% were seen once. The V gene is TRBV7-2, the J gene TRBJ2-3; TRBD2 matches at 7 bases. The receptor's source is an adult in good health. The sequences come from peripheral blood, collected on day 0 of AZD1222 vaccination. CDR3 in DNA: TGTGCCAGCAGCTTGGGAGGGGCCAGCCCTAGCACAGATACGCAGTATTTT. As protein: CASSLGGASPSTDTQYF.